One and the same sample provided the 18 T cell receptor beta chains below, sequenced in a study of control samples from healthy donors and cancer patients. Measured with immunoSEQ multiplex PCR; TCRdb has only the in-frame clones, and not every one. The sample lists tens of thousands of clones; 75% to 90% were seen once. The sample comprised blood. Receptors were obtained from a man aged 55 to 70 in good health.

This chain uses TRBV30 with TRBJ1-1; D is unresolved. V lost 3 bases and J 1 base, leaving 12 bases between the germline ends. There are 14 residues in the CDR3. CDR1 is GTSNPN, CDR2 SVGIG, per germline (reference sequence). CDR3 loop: CAWREPVRNTEAFF. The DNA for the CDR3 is TGTGCCTGGAGAGAACCCGTAAGGAACACTGAAGCTTTCTTT. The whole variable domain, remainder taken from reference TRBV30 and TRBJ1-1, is SQTIHQWPATLVQPVGSPLSLECTVEGTSNPNLYWYRQAAGRGLQLLFYSVGIGQISSEVPQNLSASRPQDRQFILSSKKLLLSDSGFYLCAWREPVRNTEAFFGQGTRLTVV.

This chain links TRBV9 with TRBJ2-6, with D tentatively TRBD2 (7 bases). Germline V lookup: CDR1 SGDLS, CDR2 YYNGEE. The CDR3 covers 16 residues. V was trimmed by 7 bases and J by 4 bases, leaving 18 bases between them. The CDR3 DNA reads TGTGCCAGCGCTCCGACGGGGGGCTCAGGGGCCAACGTCCTGACTTTC. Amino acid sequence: CASAPTGGSGANVLTF.

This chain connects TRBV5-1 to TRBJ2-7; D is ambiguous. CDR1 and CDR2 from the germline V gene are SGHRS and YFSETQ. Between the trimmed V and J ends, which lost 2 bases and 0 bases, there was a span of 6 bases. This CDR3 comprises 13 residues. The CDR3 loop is CASSFRNSYEQYF. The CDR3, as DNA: TGCGCCAGCAGCTTCAGAAACTCCTACGAGCAGTACTTC.

CDR3 coding DNA: TGTGCCAGCAGCTTAGTTGTCAGGGGGGTTGGTGAGCAGTTCTTC. It translates to CASSLVVRGVGEQFF. The chain is built from TRBV7-6 and TRBJ2-1, with D possibly being TRBD1 (7 bases). Germline CDR1 SGHVS, CDR2 FNYEAQ. The CDR3 length is 15 residues. Deletions cut 1 base from V and 9 bases from J, with 16 bases between.

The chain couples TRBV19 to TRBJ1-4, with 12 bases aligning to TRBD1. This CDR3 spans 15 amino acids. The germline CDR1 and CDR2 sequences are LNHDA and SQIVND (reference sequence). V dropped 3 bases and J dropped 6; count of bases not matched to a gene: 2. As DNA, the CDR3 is TGTGCCAGTAGTATTGGGACAGGGGGCTATGAAAAACTGTTTTTT. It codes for CASSIGTGGYEKLFF. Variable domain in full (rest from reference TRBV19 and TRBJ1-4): DGGITQSPKYLFRKEGQNVTLSCEQNLNHDAMYWYRQDPGQGLRLIYYSQIVNDFQKGDIAEGYSVSREKKESFPLTVTSAQKNPTAFYLCASSIGTGGYEKLFFGSGTQLSVL.

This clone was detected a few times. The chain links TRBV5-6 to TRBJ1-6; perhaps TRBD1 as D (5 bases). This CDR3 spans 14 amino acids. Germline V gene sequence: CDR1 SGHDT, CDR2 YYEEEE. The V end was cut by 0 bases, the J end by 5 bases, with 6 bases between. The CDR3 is CASSLDRHNSPLHF. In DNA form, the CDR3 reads TGTGCCAGCAGCTTGGACAGGCATAATTCACCCCTCCACTTT.

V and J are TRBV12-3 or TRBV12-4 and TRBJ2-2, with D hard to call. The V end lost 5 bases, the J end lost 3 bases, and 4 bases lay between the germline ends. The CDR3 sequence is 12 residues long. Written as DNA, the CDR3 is TGTGCCAGCAGTCCAGACACCGGGGAGCTGTTTTTT. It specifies CASSPDTGELFF.

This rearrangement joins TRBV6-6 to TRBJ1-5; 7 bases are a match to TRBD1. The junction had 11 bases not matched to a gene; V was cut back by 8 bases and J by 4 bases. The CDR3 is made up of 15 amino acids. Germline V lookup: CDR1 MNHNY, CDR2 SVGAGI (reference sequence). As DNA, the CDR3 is TGTGCCAGCCTCTCGGGGGACAGCTCTAATCAGCCCCAGCATTTT. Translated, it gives CASLSGDSSNQPQHF.

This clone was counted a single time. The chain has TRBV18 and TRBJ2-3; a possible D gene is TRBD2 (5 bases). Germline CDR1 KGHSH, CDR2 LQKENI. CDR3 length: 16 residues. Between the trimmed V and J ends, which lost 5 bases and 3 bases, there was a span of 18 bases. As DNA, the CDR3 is TGTGCCAGCTCATCCCAGCCAGCGGCTTCAACAGATACGCAGTATTTT. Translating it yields CASSSQPAASTDTQYF.

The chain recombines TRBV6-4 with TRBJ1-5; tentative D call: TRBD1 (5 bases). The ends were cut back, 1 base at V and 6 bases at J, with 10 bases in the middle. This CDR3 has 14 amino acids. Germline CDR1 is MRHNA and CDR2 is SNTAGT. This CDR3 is CASSDFPGSQPQHF. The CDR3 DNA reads TGTGCCAGCAGTGACTTCCCAGGGTCTCAGCCCCAGCATTTT.

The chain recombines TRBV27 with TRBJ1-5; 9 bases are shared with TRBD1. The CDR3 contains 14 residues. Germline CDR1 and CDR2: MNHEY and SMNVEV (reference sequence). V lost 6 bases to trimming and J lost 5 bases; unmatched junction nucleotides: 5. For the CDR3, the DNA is TGTGCCAGCAGGGTACAGGGGGCAGATCAGCCCCAGCATTTT. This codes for CASRVQGADQPQHF.

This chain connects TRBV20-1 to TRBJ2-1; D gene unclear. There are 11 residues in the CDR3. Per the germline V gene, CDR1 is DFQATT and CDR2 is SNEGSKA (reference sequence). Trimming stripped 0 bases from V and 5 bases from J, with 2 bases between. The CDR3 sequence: CSARDNNEQFF. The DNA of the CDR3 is TGCAGTGCTAGAGATAACAATGAGCAGTTCTTC.

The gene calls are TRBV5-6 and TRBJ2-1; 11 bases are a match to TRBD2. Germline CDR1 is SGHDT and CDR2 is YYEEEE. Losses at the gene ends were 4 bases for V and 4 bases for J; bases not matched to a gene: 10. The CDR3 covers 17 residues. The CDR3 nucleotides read TGTGCCAGCAGCAAGTTAGCGGGGGGGCTTTGGTACAATGAGCAGTTCTTC. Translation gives CASSKLAGGLWYNEQFF.

The CDR3 loop reads CASRTGGQETQYF. The CDR3 nucleotides read TGTGCCAGCAGGACAGGGGGCCAAGAGACCCAGTACTTC. The rearrangement joins TRBV12-3 or TRBV12-4 to TRBJ2-5; 9 bases map to TRBD1. The CDR3 covers 13 residues. Trimming cost V 6 bases and J 1 base; bases outside gene matches: 0.

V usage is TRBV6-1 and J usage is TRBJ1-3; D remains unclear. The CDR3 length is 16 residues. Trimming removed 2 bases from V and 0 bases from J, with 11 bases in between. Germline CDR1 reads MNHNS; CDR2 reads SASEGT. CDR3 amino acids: CASSEKGESSGNTIYF. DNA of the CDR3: TGTGCCAGCAGTGAAAAAGGAGAATCCTCTGGAAACACCATATATTTT.

The DNA for the CDR3 is TGTGCCAGCAGCCCAGGACTAGCGGGAGGCTACGAGCAGTACTTC. Its protein is CASSPGLAGGYEQYF. The V gene is TRBV5-6, the J gene TRBJ2-7, with TRBD2 matching over 14 bases. Germline CDR1 SGHDT, CDR2 YYEEEE. V shed 4 bases, J shed 3 bases, and the junction held 3 bases outside the gene matches. The CDR3 sequence is 15 residues long.

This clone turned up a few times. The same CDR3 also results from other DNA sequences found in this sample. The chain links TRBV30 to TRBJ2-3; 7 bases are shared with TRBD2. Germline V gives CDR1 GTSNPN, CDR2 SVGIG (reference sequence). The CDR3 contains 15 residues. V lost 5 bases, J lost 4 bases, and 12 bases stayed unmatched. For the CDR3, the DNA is TGTGCCTGGCTCCCTCTATCGGGGAGGGCAGATACGCAGTATTTT. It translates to CAWLPLSGRADTQYF.

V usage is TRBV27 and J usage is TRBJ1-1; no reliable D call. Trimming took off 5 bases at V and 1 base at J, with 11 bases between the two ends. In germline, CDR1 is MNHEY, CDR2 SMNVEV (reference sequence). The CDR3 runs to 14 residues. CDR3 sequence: CASSTYPPNTEAFF. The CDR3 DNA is TGTGCCAGCAGTACCTACCCCCCGAACACTGAAGCTTTCTTT.